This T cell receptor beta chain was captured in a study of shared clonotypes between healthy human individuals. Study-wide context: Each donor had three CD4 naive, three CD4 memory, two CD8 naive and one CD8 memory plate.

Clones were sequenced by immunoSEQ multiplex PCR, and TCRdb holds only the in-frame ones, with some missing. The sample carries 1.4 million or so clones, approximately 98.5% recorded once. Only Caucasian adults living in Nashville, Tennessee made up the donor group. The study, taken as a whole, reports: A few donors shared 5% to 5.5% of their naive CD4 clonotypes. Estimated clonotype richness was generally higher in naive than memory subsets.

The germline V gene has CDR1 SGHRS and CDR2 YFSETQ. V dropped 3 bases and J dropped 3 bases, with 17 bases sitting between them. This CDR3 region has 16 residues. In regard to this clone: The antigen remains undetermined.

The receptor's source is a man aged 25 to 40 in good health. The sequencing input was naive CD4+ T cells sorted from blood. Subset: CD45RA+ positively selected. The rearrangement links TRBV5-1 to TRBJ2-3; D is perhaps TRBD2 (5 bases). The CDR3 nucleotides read TGCGCCAGCAGCTCTGGAGGCGGCCTTATAACAGATACGCAGTATTTT. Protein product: CASSSGGGLITDTQYF.